This record looks at one TCR beta chain sequence and its context. No antigen is known for it. This may stem from a read error, because a much larger clone lies one nucleotide away. This record comes from a study of CD8 T cells in ankylosing spondylitis. TCRdb ran MiXCR on the 5' RACE reads and lists one entry per CDR3 protein. This table holds 400,000 or so distinct CDR3 sequences, 26% found once. Study-wide findings and caveats: Among TCR beta sequences, a motif of eight highly homologous variants appeared characteristic of ankylosing spondylitis blood.

CDR3 length equals 11 residues. Trimming left V 4 bases short and J 7 bases short, with 5 bases between. Germline V gene data show CDR1 as SGHNT and CDR2 as YENEEA. The clonotype originates from a male donor with ankylosing spondylitis. Material: blood, either unsorted or a sorted T cell fraction (not recorded which). This rearrangement joins TRBV11-3 to TRBJ2-1; D gene uncertain. CDR3 protein: CASSSRNEQFF. The CDR3 DNA sequence: TGTGCCAGCAGCTCGCGAAATGAGCAGTTCTTC.